This entry lists 20 T cell receptor beta chains sequenced from one sample in a study of immune reconstitution after stem cell transplant in scleroderma. TCRdb used MiXCR to reprocess the RT-PCR reads, holding one entry per CDR3 protein. The sample holds approximately 3,500 distinct CDR3 sequences, 4.5% to 7% seen once. Collection took place before or after autologous hematopoietic stem cell transplantation (not recorded which). The receptors were sampled from a female donor with systemic sclerosis.

In its sample, this clonotype is medium-sized. The chain combines TRBV29-1 with TRBJ2-6, with unresolved D. Trimming pared 1 base from V and 0 bases from J, leaving 4 bases between. The CDR3 totals 14 residues. Germline V gene lookup returns CDR1 SQVTM and CDR2 ANQGSEA. CDR3: CSVEAGSGANVLTF. As DNA, the CDR3 is TGCAGCGTTGAAGCTGGCTCTGGGGCCAACGTCCTGACTTTC. Combining the CDR3 with reference TRBV29-1 and TRBJ2-6 gives the whole variable domain SAVISQKPSRDICQRGTSLTIQCQVDSQVTMMFWYRQQPGQSLTLIATANQGSEATYESGFVIDKFPISRPNLTFSTLTVSNMSPEDSSIYLCSVEAGSGANVLTFGAGSRLTVL.

By share, this clonotype ranks as medium-sized. The chain recombines TRBV25-1 with TRBJ2-7; 9 nucleotides match TRBD2. This CDR3 has 15 residues. Germline-derived CDR1 and CDR2 are MGHDK and SYGVNS. Unmatched junction bases numbered 7, after V lost 3 bases and J lost 4 bases. For the CDR3, the DNA is TGTGCCAGCAGTGAGTGGTCTAGCGGGAATTACGAGCAGTACTTC. Protein sequence: CASSEWSSGNYEQYF.

This clonotype ranks as medium-sized (0.01 to 0.1%). This sequence joins TRBV7-3 and TRBJ1-2, with D possibly matching TRBD1 (5 bases). From germline, CDR1 is SGHTA and CDR2 FQGTGA. Deletions cut 4 bases from V and 3 bases from J, with 15 bases between. The CDR3 covers 15 residues. The DNA of the CDR3 is TGTGCCAGCAGCTCAACTGGGACTGATTACTATGGCTACACCTTC. Translating it yields CASSSTGTDYYGYTF.

Sample share makes this clonotype medium-sized (0.01 to 0.1%). J is TRBJ1-1 and V is TRBV5-1; D remains unclear. Per germline, CDR1 SGHRS and CDR2 YFSETQ. The CDR3 runs 13 residues. The germline V and J ends were trimmed by 6 bases and 2 bases, with 11 bases remaining between them. CDR3 bases: TGCGCCAGCACCTTTGGTTATAACACTGAAGCTTTCTTT. This codes for CASTFGYNTEAFF.

Judged by abundance, this clonotype is medium-sized. This rearrangement joins TRBV5-1 to TRBJ2-3; 9 bases align to TRBD2. Losses at the gene ends were 4 bases for V and 2 bases for J; bases not matched to a gene: 8. This CDR3 region has 16 residues. CDR1 and CDR2 (germline): SGHRS, YFSETQ. The chain's CDR3 is CASSLVLAGFTDTQYF. The CDR3 region has the DNA TGCGCCAGCAGCCTAGTCCTAGCGGGGTTCACAGATACGCAGTATTTT.

By frequency in the sample, this clonotype is large. The V and J genes are TRBV20-1 and TRBJ2-1, with D possibly being TRBD1 or TRBD2 (5 bases each). Trimming removed 5 bases at V and 4 bases at J, with 12 bases between. This CDR3 has 13 residues. The germline V gene encodes CDR1 DFQATT and CDR2 SNEGSKA (reference sequence). The DNA of the CDR3 is TGCAGTGCTGGCCGGGACGGGTACAATGAGCAGTTCTTC. Its translation: CSAGRDGYNEQFF.

This clonotype is medium-sized by share. This sequence joins TRBV7-2 and TRBJ2-3, with 8 bases identical to TRBD1. This CDR3 is built from 14 residues. The trim removed 5 bases at V and 4 bases at J, leaving 5 bases unmatched. Germline V gene lookup returns CDR1 SGHTA and CDR2 FQGNSA. CDR3 in DNA: TGTGCCAGCAGCCCTGGACAGGGCCCAGATACGCAGTATTTT. Translation gives CASSPGQGPDTQYF. Drawing the rest from reference TRBV7-2 and TRBJ2-3, the complete variable domain is GAGVSQSPSNKVTEKGKDVELRCDPISGHTALYWYRQSLGQGLEFLIYFQGNSAPDKSGLPSDRFSAERTGGSVSTLTIQRTQQEDSAVYLCASSPGQGPDTQYFGPGTRLTVL.

By share, this clonotype counts as medium-sized. V gene TRBV20-1 combines with J gene TRBJ1-3, with D unresolved. The V gene's germline CDR1 is DFQATT and CDR2 SNEGSKA (reference sequence). Trimming left V 1 base short and J 0 bases short, with 10 bases between. The CDR3 runs 15 residues. Here the CDR3 reads CSARARGYSGNTIYF. In nucleotides, the CDR3 is TGCAGTGCTAGAGCGAGAGGATACTCTGGAAACACCATATATTTT.

On this clonotype: Given a much more abundant clone one base away, this may be a read error. The CDR3 DNA reads TGCAGTGCCCGAGGGGGACTGGTTGCTTCCTACGAGCAGTGCTTC. Encoded protein: CSARGGLVASYEQCF. The chain carries TRBV20-1 and TRBJ2-7; perhaps D is TRBD1 or TRBD2 (6 bases each). The CDR3 covers 15 residues. Germline V lookup: CDR1 DFQATT, CDR2 SNEGSKA (reference sequence).

By its share, this clonotype is medium-sized. The rearrangement links TRBV29-1 to TRBJ2-7, with 11 bases aligning to TRBD2. CDR1 and CDR2 (germline): SQVTM, ANQGSEA. The V and J ends lost 6 bases and 2 bases, in that order; junction bases with no gene match: 6. This CDR3 region has 14 residues. The CDR3 bases are TGCAGCGTCTCTATAGCGGGAGGGCCCTACGAGCAGTACTTC. It codes for CSVSIAGGPYEQYF.

Sample share makes this clonotype large (0.1 to 1%). V gene TRBV19 combines with J gene TRBJ2-1, with D possibly being TRBD2 (6 bases). CDR1 and CDR2 from the germline V gene are LNHDA and SQIVND (reference sequence). V dropped 5 bases and J dropped 9 bases, with 8 bases sitting between them. The CDR3 is 11 amino acids. CDR3 protein: CASSRGSEQFF. The CDR3 DNA follows: TGTGCCAGTAGTCGGGGGAGTGAGCAGTTCTTC.

The chain carries TRBV20-1 and TRBJ1-2; 8 nucleotides match TRBD1. This CDR3 has 14 residues. After removal of 3 bases from V and 3 bases from J, the junction contained 6 bases not matched to a gene. Looked up from germline, CDR1 is DFQATT and CDR2 is SNEGSKA (reference sequence). The chain's CDR3 is CSARGTGPDYGYTF. Written as DNA, the CDR3 is TGCAGTGCTAGGGGGACAGGCCCCGACTATGGCTACACCTTC.

This clonotype qualifies as medium-sized. V usage is TRBV29-1 and J usage is TRBJ2-1; 8 bases match TRBD1. The CDR3 loop spans 13 amino acids. The V segment lost 4 bases and the J segment 6 bases; nucleotides outside the gene matches: 5. Germline CDR1 SQVTM, CDR2 ANQGSEA. This chain's CDR3 is CSVARQGTNEQFF. The DNA for the CDR3 is TGCAGCGTTGCCAGACAGGGGACCAATGAGCAGTTCTTC.

This clonotype is labeled medium-sized. The V call is TRBV11-1, the J call TRBJ2-7; weak D call: TRBD2 (6 bases). Germline assignment: CDR1 SGHAT and CDR2 FQDESV (reference sequence). Trimming took off 3 bases at V and 3 bases at J, with 21 bases between the two ends. This CDR3 has 17 residues. The CDR3 DNA sequence: TGTGCCAGCAGCTTTCTTGGGGCGGGGAACTACGTCTACGAGCAGTACTTC. Translated, it gives CASSFLGAGNYVYEQYF. Based on the CDR3 plus reference TRBV11-1 and TRBJ2-7, the full variable domain is EAEVAQSPRYKITEKSQAVAFWCDPISGHATLYWYRQILGQGPELLVQFQDESVVDDSQLPKDRFSAERLKGVDSTLKIQPAELGDSAMYLCASSFLGAGNYVYEQYFGPGTRLTVT.

In its sample, this clonotype ranks as medium-sized. The J gene is TRBJ2-5, the V gene TRBV5-1; unclear D gene. In germline, CDR1 is SGHRS, CDR2 YFSETQ. Trimming removed 2 bases at V and 6 bases at J, with 5 bases between. The CDR3 has 11 amino acids. The CDR3 spells CASSFKKTQYF. The DNA for the CDR3 is TGCGCCAGCAGCTTTAAGAAGACCCAGTACTTC.

By share of the sample, this clonotype is medium-sized. The genes are TRBV20-1 and TRBJ2-1; TRBD2 aligns across 8 bases. This CDR3 spans 12 amino acids. Germline lookup yields CDR1 DFQATT and CDR2 SNEGSKA (reference sequence). V gave up 5 bases and J gave up 10 bases; unmatched junction bases: 7. CDR3 residues: CSAEREFKEQFF. The CDR3 DNA reads as TGCAGTGCTGAGCGGGAGTTCAAGGAGCAGTTCTTC.

This clonotype is medium-sized by share. The V call is TRBV21-1, the J call TRBJ1-3. TRBV21-1 is a pseudogene segment. The CDR3 has 15 residues. In DNA, the CDR3 is TGTGCCAGCAGCAAATTCGCCAGCTCTGGAAACACCATATATTTT. Translating it yields CASSKFASSGNTIYF.

This clonotype is medium-sized (0.01 to 0.1%) within its sample. This chain connects TRBV5-6 to TRBJ1-4, with 9 bases identical to TRBD1. Germline CDR1 SGHDT, CDR2 YYEEEE. The CDR3 covers 17 residues. With 4 bases clipped from V and 4 bases from J, the junction kept 11 bases outside the gene matches. The CDR3 bases are TGTGCCAGCAGCCCGGGACAGGGCAGGATCGGTAATGAAAAACTGTTTTTT. The encoded protein is CASSPGQGRIGNEKLFF.

This clonotype was counted many times. The V and J genes are TRBV18 and TRBJ1-3; D unresolved. The CDR3 loop spans 19 amino acids. Germline V gene sequence: CDR1 KGHSH, CDR2 LQKENI. The V gene lost 2 bases and the J gene lost 0 bases, with 20 bases spanning the gap. The DNA for the CDR3 is TGTGCCAGCTCACCAGAAGCAAGAATTAACAGCGGCTCTGGAAACACCATATATTTT. The encoded protein is CASSPEARINSGSGNTIYF.

By its share, this clonotype is medium-sized (0.01 to 0.1%). The chain has TRBV20-1 and TRBJ2-2; 7 bases line up with TRBD2. Germline CDR1 is DFQATT and CDR2 is SNEGSKA (reference sequence). This CDR3 comprises 16 residues. The trim removed 3 bases at V and 5 bases at J, leaving 12 bases unmatched. The CDR3 bases are TGCAGTGCTAGCCGGAAGCGGGGAGGTGGAACCGGGGAGCTGTTTTTT. The encoded protein is CSASRKRGGGTGELFF.